The T cell receptor (beta chain) described here comes from a study of T cells after posttransplantation cyclophosphamide. From germline, CDR1 is SNHLY and CDR2 FYNNEI. The V end was cut by 7 bases, the J end by 0 bases, with 15 bases between. This CDR3 is 16 amino acids long. Sequenced by immunoSEQ multiplex PCR; TCRdb stores in-frame clones only, minus some. The data show around 23,000 clones, roughly 98% seen once. On the day of bone marrow donation, the related graft donor provided peripheral blood. Cells defined as naive were viable CD3+CD4+ or CD3+CD8+ and CCR7+CD45RA+CD45RO-CD95-CD27+CD28+. Whole-study results and caveats: TRB overlap between skin or GI tissue T cells and blood was limited. TRB clonality was highly associated with recipient CMV seropositivity and reactivation.

Regarding this clone: The antigen is not known.

This sequence joins TRBV2 and TRBJ1-4, with a possible D match to TRBD1 (5 bases). The material sequenced was naive CD8+ T cells sorted from PBMCs. This clonotype was sampled from a man aged 40-49 years in good health, CMV-negative, and a related stem cell transplant donor. CDR3 nucleotides: TGTGCCAGCATCCAGGGAACCACGTCAACTAATGAAAAACTGTTTTTT. As protein: CASIQGTTSTNEKLFF.